The T cell receptor (beta chain) described here comes from a study of CD8+ T cells in alopecia areata. Across the study: Transfer of skin from approximately 6-12-month-old C3H/HeJ graft donors with spontaneous alopecia was made to approximately 7-11-week-old female C3H/HeJ mice.

On this clone itself: Gene and germline names: mouse. The read stops 4 residues short of the end of the CDR3; the missing end is completed from the germline J gene.

The germline V gene encodes CDR1 NNHDY and CDR2 SYVADS. Trimming cost V 3 bases and J 0 bases; bases outside gene matches: 4. The CDR3 sequence is 16 residues long. Extracted RNA was reverse transcribed, and the resulting cDNA served as sequencing template. Here immunoSEQ multiplex PCR was the method, and the copy in TCRdb shows in-frame clones only, minus some. The repertoire shows around 100,000 clones, none seen only once; the top ten take around 20%. This receptor was identified in a C3H/HeJ mouse with alopecia areata. This mouse strain has H2-k as its MHC haplotype. V usage is TRBV13-3 and J usage is TRBJ2-3, with 10 bases that match TRBD2. The material sequenced was lesional skin. The CDR3 sequence: CASSGLGGGSAETLYF. Partial CDR3 DNA: TGTGCCAGCAGTGGACTGGGGGGAGGGAGTGCAGAA.